The 6 T cell receptor beta chains below all came from one sample that was sequenced in a study of OX40 agonist ivuxolimab in advanced cancers. Preparation of the library involved the immunoSEQ multiplex PCR assay. The table comes from immuneACCESS by way of TCRdb, which keeps in-frame sequences with V and J called. Part of the clones is missing from these tables; in studies checked, under half for an unresolved V gene and the rest for unknown reasons. The sample table holds under 45,000 clones, of which about 81% were seen once. The ten largest clones take up roughly 2.5% of the sample. Sequenced material: CD4+ or CD8+ T cells sorted from blood, taken in a trial of the OX40 agonist ivuxolimab. These TCRs come from an adult with an advanced solid tumor such as melanoma, head and neck, liver or kidney cancer.

The chain couples TRBV10-1 to TRBJ2-3; TRBD2 aligns across 8 bases. CDR1 is WNHNN and CDR2 is SYGVQD in the germline V gene (reference sequence). J was trimmed by 5 bases and V by 3 bases; bases with no gene match: 7. This CDR3 contains 15 residues. Here the CDR3 reads CASSETAGGEDTQYF. CDR3 DNA sequence: TGCGCCAGCAGTGAAACTGCGGGAGGAGAAGATACGCAGTATTTT.

As regards this clone: The same CDR3 can be traced to other DNA sequences in this sample. J is TRBJ2-3 and V is TRBV7-9, with no clear D. The V gene's germline CDR1 is SEHNR and CDR2 FQNEAQ (reference sequence). The CDR3 is made up of 12 amino acids. V lost 4 bases, J lost 2 bases, and 4 bases lay in between. CDR3 sequence: CASSSTTDTQYF. The CDR3 DNA is TGTGCCAGCAGCTCAACCACAGATACGCAGTATTTT.

The V and J genes are TRBV5-4 and TRBJ2-2; 16 bases match TRBD2. CDR3 length equals 16 residues. CDR1 and CDR2 from the germline V gene are SGHNT and YYREEE (reference sequence). Trimming at V came to 4 bases and at J to 7 bases, leaving 4 bases not matched to a gene. In DNA, the CDR3 is TGTGCCAGCAGCCGGGGACTAGCGGGAGGGTTCGGGGAGCTGTTTTTT. This codes for CASSRGLAGGFGELFF.

This clone was seen only a few times. The chain is built from TRBV5-1 and TRBJ1-2; a weak D match, TRBD1 (6 bases). The CDR3 runs 14 residues. Per the germline V gene, CDR1 is SGHRS and CDR2 is YFSETQ. Trimming left V 1 base short and J 6 bases short, with 13 bases between. This CDR3 is CASSLMRTEDGYTF. In nucleotides, the CDR3 is TGCGCCAGCAGCTTGATGCGGACAGAAGATGGCTACACCTTC.

The chain has TRBV6-5 and TRBJ1-1; D is uncertain. The germline gives CDR1 MNHEY, CDR2 SVGAGI. The V gene lost 9 bases and the J gene lost 7 bases, with 18 bases spanning the gap. There are 13 residues in the CDR3. CDR3 residues: CASGRQRAGEAFF. CDR3 DNA: TGTGCCAGTGGGCGGCAGCGAGCGGGTGAAGCTTTCTTT.

The chain combines TRBV6-5 with TRBJ1-2; 7 nucleotides match TRBD1. Unmatched junction bases numbered 9, after V lost 2 bases and J lost 6 bases. In germline, CDR1 is MNHEY, CDR2 SVGAGI. This CDR3 contains 15 residues. The CDR3 region is CASSYVGQGGNGYTF. In DNA form, the CDR3 reads TGTGCCAGCAGTTACGTCGGTCAGGGGGGAAATGGCTACACCTTC.